These T cell receptor beta chains were read from a single sample in a study of cytomegalovirus exposure and HLA in healthy donors. The method was immunoSEQ multiplex PCR; TCRdb's version includes in-frame clones alone and lacks a portion of them. The data hold roughly 350,000 clones, with 80% to 90% observed a single time. Sequencing was carried out using PBMCs. The receptors come from a woman between 18 and 29 years old in good health and CMV-seronegative. Each CDR3 is given with its conserved first and last residue. Each record gives: V gene, J gene, D gene, clone size, CDR3 DNA, CDR3 protein. A D gene is named only where the DNA matches it firmly. Clone size is shown for a subset of rows, as once, few, many or a class of expanded clone.

V: TRBV7-3; J: TRBJ2-2; D: TRBD2; size: .; DNA: TGTGCCAGCAGCTGGGGACTAGCTTCCCGCCGGGCCGGGGAGCTGTTTTTT; CDR3: CASSWGLASRRAGELFF
V: TRBV5-6; J: TRBJ2-1; D: TRBD2; size: .; DNA: TGTGCCAGCAGCTTGGGGGCTAGCGGGATCTACAATGAGCAGTTCTTC; CDR3: CASSLGASGIYNEQFF
V: TRBV15; J: TRBJ2-1; D: .; size: .; DNA: TGTGCCACCAGCAGAGAGTTTGATAGGGGGAGCTCCTACAATGAGCAGTTCTTC; CDR3: CATSREFDRGSSYNEQFF
V: TRBV28; J: TRBJ2-7; D: TRBD2; size: once; DNA: TGTGCCAGCATACACCTAGCGGGGACCTACGAGCAGTACTTC; CDR3: CASIHLAGTYEQYF
V: TRBV4-3; J: TRBJ2-6; D: TRBD2; size: .; DNA: TGCGCCAGCAGCCAGGAGGGGCTGACTAGCGGGATGCACTCTGGGGCCAACGTCCTGACTTTC; CDR3: CASSQEGLTSGMHSGANVLTF
V: TRBV19; J: TRBJ2-1; D: TRBD2; size: .; DNA: TGTGCCAGTAGTACTAGCGGGAGGACCAATGAGCAGTTCTTC; CDR3: CASSTSGRTNEQFF
V: TRBV7-7; J: TRBJ2-3; D: .; size: .; DNA: TGTGCTAGCAGCCCAGGGTGGGGGCCAGATACGCAGTATTTT; CDR3: CASSPGWGPDTQYF
V: TRBV7-7; J: TRBJ2-7; D: TRBD2; size: .; DNA: TGTGCTAGCAGCTTAGGGGGACTAGCGGGAGTCTTCGAGCAGTACTTC; CDR3: CASSLGGLAGVFEQYF
V: TRBV29-1; J: TRBJ1-4; D: TRBD1; size: once; DNA: TGCAGCGTGACAGGGGGCTCTTCTAATGAAAAACTGTTTTTT; CDR3: CSVTGGSSNEKLFF
V: TRBV7-3; J: TRBJ2-2; D: TRBD2; size: .; DNA: TGTGCCAGCAGCGCGTCGACTAGCGGGAGGGCCGTAGACACCGGGGAGCTGTTTTTT; CDR3: CASSASTSGRAVDTGELFF
V: TRBV7-6; J: TRBJ2-2; D: TRBD2; size: .; DNA: TGTGCCAGCAGCCTACTAGCGGAGAACACCGGGGAGCTGTTTTTT; CDR3: CASSLLAENTGELFF
V: TRBV28; J: TRBJ2-1; D: TRBD2; size: .; DNA: TGTGCCAGCAGTTTACAACCTAGCGGGGGCGGGGATGAGCAGTTCTTC; CDR3: CASSLQPSGGGDEQFF
V: TRBV14; J: TRBJ2-7; D: TRBD1; size: .; DNA: TGTGCCAGCAGCCACCCTAGGACAGGAACCTACGAGCAGTACTTC; CDR3: CASSHPRTGTYEQYF
V: TRBV27; J: TRBJ2-7; D: .; size: .; DNA: TGTGCCAGCAGTTTAGCGGGTATGCTCTACGAGCAGTACTTC; CDR3: CASSLAGMLYEQYF
V: TRBV4-3; J: TRBJ2-3; D: .; size: .; DNA: TGCGCCAGCAGCCAGGAACCGGGACACGGCGGCCCGGATACGCAGTATTTT; CDR3: CASSQEPGHGGPDTQYF
V: TRBV4-3; J: TRBJ1-2; D: .; size: once; DNA: TGCGCCAGCAGCCAAAGAGAGTATGGCTACACCTTC; CDR3: CASSQREYGYTF
V: TRBV2; J: TRBJ2-1; D: TRBD2; size: .; DNA: TGTGCCAGCAGCAGCGGGGGAATTCTGCAGTTCTTC; CDR3: CASSSGGILQFF
V: TRBV6-5; J: TRBJ1-2; D: TRBD1; size: .; DNA: TGTGCCAGCAGTCCACACGCGACAGGGTATAATGGCTACACCTTC; CDR3: CASSPHATGYNGYTF
V: TRBV4-2; J: TRBJ1-2; D: .; size: .; DNA: TGTGCCAGCAGCCAAGAATATGTCGGCAGGGGCGGTGGCTACACCTTC; CDR3: CASSQEYVGRGGGYTF
V: TRBV19; J: TRBJ2-5; D: .; size: few; DNA: TGTGCCAGTGGTCACAAGTGGGAGACCCAGTACTTC; CDR3: CASGHKWETQYF
V: TRBV15; J: TRBJ1-1; D: .; size: .; DNA: TGTGCCACCAGCAAAGGGGTGAACACTGAAGCTTTCTTT; CDR3: CATSKGVNTEAFF
V: TRBV18; J: TRBJ2-5; D: .; size: .; DNA: TGTGCCAGCTCACGTCAGCAAGAGACCCAGTACTTC; CDR3: CASSRQQETQYF
V: TRBV7-3; J: TRBJ2-7; D: .; size: .; DNA: TGTGCCAGCAGCTTAGTCGCACACAGCTACGAGCAGTACTTC; CDR3: CASSLVAHSYEQYF
V: TRBV23-1; J: TRBJ2-7; D: TRBD1; size: .; DNA: TGCGCCAGCAGTCAAGATTATGGGGACAGGAGCTTCTACGAGCAGTACTTC; CDR3: CASSQDYGDRSFYEQYF
V: TRBV4-2; J: TRBJ2-1; D: TRBD1; size: .; DNA: TGTGCCAGCAGCACCAGGGGGCGGGACGGTTACAATGAGCAGTTCTTC; CDR3: CASSTRGRDGYNEQFF
V: TRBV27; J: TRBJ1-1; D: .; size: .; DNA: TGTGCCAGCAGTTTATACCCAGGGCCCACTGAAGCTTTCTTT; CDR3: CASSLYPGPTEAFF
V: TRBV19; J: TRBJ2-1; D: TRBD2; size: .; DNA: TGTGCCAGTAGGATATCTAGCGGCCTATACAATGAGCAGTTCTTC; CDR3: CASRISSGLYNEQFF